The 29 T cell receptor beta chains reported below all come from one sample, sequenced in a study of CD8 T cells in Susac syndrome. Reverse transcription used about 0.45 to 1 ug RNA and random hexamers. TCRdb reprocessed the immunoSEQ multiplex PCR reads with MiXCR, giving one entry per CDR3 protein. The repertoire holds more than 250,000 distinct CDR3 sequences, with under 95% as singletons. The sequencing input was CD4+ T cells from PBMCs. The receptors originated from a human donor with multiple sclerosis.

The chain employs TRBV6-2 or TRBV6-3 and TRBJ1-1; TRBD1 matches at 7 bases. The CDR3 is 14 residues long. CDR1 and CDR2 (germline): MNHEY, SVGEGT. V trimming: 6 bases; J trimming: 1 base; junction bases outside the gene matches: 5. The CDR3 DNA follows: TGTGCCAGCAGGAGAGACAGGGCGAACACTGAAGCTTTCTTT. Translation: CASRRDRANTEAFF.

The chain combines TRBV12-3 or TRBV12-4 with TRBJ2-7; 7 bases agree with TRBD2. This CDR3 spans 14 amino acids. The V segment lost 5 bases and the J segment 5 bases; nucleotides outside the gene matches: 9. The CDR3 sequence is CASSDFGRGNEQYF. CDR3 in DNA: TGTGCCAGCAGTGACTTCGGGCGGGGGAACGAGCAGTACTTC.

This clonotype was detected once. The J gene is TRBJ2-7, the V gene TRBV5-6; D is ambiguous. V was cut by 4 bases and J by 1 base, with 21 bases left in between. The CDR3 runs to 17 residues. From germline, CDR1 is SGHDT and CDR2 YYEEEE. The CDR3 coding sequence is TGTGCCAGCAGCCCGGATGGGATCGGAACGGCGTCCTACGAGCAGTACTTC. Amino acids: CASSPDGIGTASYEQYF. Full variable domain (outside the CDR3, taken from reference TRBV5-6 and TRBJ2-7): DAGVTQSPTHLIKTRGQQVTLRCSPKSGHDTVSWYQQALGQGPQFIFQYYEEEERQRGNFPDRFSGHQFPNYSSELNVNALLLGDSALYLCASSPDGIGTASYEQYFGPGTRLTVT.

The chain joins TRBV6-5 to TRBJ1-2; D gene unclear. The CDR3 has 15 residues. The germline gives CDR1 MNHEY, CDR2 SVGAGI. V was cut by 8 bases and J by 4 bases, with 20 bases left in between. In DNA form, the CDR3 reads TGTGCCAGCGGGAGGGTCAGCCAAGCCTTCTATGGCTACACCTTC. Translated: CASGRVSQAFYGYTF.

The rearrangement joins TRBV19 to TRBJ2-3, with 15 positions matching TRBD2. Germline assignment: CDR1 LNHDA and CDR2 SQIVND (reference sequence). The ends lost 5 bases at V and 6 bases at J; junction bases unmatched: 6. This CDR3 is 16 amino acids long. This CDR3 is CASSRQGLAGGDTQYF. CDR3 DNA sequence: TGTGCCAGTAGTCGTCAGGGACTAGCGGGGGGCGATACGCAGTATTTT.

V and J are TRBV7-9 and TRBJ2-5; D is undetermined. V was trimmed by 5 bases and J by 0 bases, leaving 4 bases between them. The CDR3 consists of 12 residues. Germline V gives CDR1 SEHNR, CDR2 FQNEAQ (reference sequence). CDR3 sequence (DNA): TGTGCCAGCAGCATGTACCAAGAGACCCAGTACTTC. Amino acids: CASSMYQETQYF.

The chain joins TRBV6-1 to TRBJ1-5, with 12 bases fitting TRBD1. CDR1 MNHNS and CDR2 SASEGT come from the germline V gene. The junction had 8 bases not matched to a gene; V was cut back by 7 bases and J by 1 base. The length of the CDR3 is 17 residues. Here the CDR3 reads CASNPGQGASSNQPQHF. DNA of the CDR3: TGTGCCAGCAACCCGGGACAGGGGGCTTCGAGCAATCAGCCCCAGCATTTT.

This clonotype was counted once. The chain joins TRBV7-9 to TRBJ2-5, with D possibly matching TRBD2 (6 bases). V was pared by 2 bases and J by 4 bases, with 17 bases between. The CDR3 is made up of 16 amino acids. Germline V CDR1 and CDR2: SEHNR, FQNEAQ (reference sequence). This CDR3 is CASSLLRGFVGETQYF. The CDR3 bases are TGTGCCAGCAGCTTACTGCGGGGTTTTGTAGGAGAGACCCAGTACTTC. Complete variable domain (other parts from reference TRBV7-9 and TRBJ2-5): DTGVSQNPRHKITKRGQNVTFRCDPISEHNRLYWYRQTLGQGPEFLTYFQNEAQLEKSRLLSDRFSAERPKGSFSTLEIQRTEQGDSAMYLCASSLLRGFVGETQYFGPGTRLLVL.

CDR3 DNA sequence: TGTGCCAGCAAGCGGCGTCACGAGACCCAGTACTTC. Protein product: CASKRRHETQYF. The rearrangement links TRBV7-9 to TRBJ2-5; the D gene is possibly TRBD2 (5 bases). The CDR3 runs 12 residues. V gave up 7 bases and J gave up 5 bases, with 11 bases separating them. Germline lookup yields CDR1 SEHNR and CDR2 FQNEAQ (reference sequence).

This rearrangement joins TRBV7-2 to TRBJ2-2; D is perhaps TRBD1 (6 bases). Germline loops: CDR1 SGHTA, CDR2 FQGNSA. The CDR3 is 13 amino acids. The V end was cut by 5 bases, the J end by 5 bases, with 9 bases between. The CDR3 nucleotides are TGTGCCAGCAGCCCTGGGACAACCGGGGAGCTGTTTTTT. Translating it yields CASSPGTTGELFF.

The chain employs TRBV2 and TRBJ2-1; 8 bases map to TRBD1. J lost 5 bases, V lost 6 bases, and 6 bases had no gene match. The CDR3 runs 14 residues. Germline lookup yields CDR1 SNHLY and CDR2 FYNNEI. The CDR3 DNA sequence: TGTGCCAGCAGCGGACAGGGAAAACACAATGAGCAGTTCTTC. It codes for CASSGQGKHNEQFF.

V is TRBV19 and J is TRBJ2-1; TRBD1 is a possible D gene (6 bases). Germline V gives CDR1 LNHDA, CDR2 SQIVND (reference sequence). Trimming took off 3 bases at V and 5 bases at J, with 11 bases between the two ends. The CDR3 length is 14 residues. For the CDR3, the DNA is TGTGCCAGTAGTATGCTGCAGGGGAACAATGAGCAGTTCTTC. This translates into CASSMLQGNNEQFF.

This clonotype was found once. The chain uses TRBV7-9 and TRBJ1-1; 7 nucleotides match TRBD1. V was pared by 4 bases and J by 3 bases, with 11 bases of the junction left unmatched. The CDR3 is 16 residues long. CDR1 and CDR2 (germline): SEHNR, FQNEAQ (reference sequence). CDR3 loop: CASSSPAQGRDTEAFF. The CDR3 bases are TGTGCCAGCAGCTCCCCCGCACAGGGGAGGGACACTGAAGCTTTCTTT.

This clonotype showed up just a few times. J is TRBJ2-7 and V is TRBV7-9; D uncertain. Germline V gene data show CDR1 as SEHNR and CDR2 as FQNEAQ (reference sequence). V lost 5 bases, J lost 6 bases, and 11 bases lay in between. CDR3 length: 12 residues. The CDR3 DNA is TGTGCCAGCAGCACCCCCAGGTCCGAGCAGTACTTC. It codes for CASSTPRSEQYF.

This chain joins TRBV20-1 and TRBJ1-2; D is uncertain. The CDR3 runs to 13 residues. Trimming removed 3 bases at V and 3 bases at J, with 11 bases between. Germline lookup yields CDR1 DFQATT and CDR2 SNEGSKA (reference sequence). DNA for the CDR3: TGCAGTGCTAGTCGGCCTGAGGACTATGGCTACACCTTC. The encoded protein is CSASRPEDYGYTF.

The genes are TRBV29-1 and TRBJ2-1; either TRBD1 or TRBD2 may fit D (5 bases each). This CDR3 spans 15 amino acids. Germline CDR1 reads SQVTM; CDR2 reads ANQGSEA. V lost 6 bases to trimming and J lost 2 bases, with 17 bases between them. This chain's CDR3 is CSVRGPQSAYNEQFF. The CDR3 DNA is TGCAGCGTGAGGGGACCGCAGTCGGCCTACAATGAGCAGTTCTTC.

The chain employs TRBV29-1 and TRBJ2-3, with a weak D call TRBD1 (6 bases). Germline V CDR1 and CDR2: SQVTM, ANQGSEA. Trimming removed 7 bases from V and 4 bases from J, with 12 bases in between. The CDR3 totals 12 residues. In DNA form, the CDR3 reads TGCAGCGCTACCAGGGGCGCAGATACGCAGTATTTT. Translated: CSATRGADTQYF.

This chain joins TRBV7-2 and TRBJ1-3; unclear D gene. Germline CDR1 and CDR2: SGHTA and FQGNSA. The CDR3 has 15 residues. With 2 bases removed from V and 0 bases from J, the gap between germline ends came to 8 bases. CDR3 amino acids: CASSLLVISGNTIYF. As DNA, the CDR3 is TGTGCCAGCAGCTTACTCGTGATCTCTGGAAACACCATATATTTT.

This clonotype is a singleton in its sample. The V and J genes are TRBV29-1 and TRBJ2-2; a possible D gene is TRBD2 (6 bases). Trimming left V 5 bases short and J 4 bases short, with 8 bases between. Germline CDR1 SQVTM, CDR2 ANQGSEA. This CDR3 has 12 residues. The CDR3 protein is CSVHGSTGELFF. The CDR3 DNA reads TGCAGCGTTCACGGGAGCACCGGGGAGCTGTTTTTT.

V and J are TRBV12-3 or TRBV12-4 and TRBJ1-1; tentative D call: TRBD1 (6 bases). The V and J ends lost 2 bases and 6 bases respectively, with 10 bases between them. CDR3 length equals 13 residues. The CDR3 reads CASSLTGTSEAFF. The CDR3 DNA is TGTGCCAGCAGTTTAACCGGGACATCTGAAGCTTTCTTT.

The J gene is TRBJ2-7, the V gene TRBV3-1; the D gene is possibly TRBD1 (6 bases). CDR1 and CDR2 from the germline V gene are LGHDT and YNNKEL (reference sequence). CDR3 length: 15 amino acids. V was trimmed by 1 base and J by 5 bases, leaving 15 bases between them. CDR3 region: CASSQGSQGYHEQYF. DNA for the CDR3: TGTGCCAGCAGCCAAGGTAGCCAGGGGTACCACGAGCAGTACTTC.

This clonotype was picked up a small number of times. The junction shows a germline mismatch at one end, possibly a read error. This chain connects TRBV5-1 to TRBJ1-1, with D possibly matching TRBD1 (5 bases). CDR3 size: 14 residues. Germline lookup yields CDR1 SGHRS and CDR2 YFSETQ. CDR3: CASSPGGAGTEAFF. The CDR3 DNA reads TGTGCCAGCAGCCCTGGAGGGGCGGGCACTGAAGCTTTCTTT.

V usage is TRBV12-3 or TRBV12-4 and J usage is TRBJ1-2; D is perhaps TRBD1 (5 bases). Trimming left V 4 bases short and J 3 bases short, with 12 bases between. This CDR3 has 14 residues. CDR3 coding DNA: TGTGCCAGCAGTTCACGACAGAACCACTATGGCTACACCTTC. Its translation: CASSSRQNHYGYTF.

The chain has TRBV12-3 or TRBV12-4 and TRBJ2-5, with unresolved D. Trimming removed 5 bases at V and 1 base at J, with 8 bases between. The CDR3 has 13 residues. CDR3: CASSLLLQETQYF. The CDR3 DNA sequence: TGTGCCAGCAGTCTCTTACTCCAAGAGACCCAGTACTTC.

The CDR3 DNA is TGTGCCAGTGGACCAGGGCGTTCTTTGATAGTAGGCACCTTC. Translated: CASGPGRSLIVGTF. This chain connects TRBV19 to TRBJ1-2; possibly TRBD1 for D (5 bases). Per the germline V gene, CDR1 is LNHDA and CDR2 is SQIVND (reference sequence). The CDR3 spans 14 residues. V lost 8 bases and J lost 13, with 26 bases in between. The variable domain in full, completed from reference TRBV19 and TRBJ1-2, reads DGGITQSPKYLFRKEGQNVTLSCEQNLNHDAMYWYRQDPGQGLRLIYYSQIVNDFQKGDIAEGYSVSREKKESFPLTVTSAQKNPTAFYLCASGPGRSLIVGTFGSGTRLTVV.

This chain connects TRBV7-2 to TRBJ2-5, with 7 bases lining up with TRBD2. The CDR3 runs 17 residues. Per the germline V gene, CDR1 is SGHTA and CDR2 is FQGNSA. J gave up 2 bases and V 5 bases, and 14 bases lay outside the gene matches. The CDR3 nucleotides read TGTGCCAGCAGCCGACTGGGGAGGGGCGTCCTTCAAGAGACCCAGTACTTC. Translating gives CASSRLGRGVLQETQYF.

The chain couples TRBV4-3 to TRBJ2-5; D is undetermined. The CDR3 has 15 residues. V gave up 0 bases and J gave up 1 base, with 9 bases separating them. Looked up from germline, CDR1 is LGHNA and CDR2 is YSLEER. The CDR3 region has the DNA TGCGCCAGCAGCCAAGATCTTGCATCCCAAGAGACCCAGTACTTC. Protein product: CASSQDLASQETQYF.

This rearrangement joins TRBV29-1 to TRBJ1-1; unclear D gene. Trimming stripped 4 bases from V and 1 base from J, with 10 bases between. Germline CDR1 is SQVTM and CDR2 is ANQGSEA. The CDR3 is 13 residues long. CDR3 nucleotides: TGCAGCGTTGGTGGCAGAGCGAACACTGAAGCTTTCTTT. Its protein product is CSVGGRANTEAFF.

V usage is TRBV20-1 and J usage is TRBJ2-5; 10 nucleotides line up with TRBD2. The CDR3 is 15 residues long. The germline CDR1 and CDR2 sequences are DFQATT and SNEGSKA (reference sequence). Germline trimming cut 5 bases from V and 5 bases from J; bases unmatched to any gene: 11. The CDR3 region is CSALPGLAPRETQYF. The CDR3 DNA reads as TGCAGTGCTTTGCCGGGACTAGCGCCTAGGGAGACCCAGTACTTC.